This T cell receptor (beta chain) stems from a study of T cell responses to AZD1222 COVID-19 vaccine. Study-level points and caveats: Reports indicate that nearly half of spike-specific TCRs are directed at unmutated variant regions. The breadth and depth of Spike-specific TCRs increased once two AZD1222 doses had been given.

Clones were read by immunoSEQ multiplex PCR, and TCRdb kept only the in-frame ones, dropping some. The sample lists some 110,000 clones, about 85% occurring once. Germline V gene data show CDR1 as SGDLS and CDR2 as YYNGEE. The CDR3 totals 14 residues. Trimming left V 4 bases short and J 5 bases short, with 14 bases between. Details on this clone: Its antigen is undetermined.

Sequenced material: peripheral blood, taken 28 days after the second AZD1222 dose. The rearrangement joins TRBV9 to TRBJ2-3; D is unclear. The source of this sequence is an adult who received the AZD1222 COVID-19 vaccine. The CDR3 nucleotides read TGTGCCAGCAGCCCTGTCCCGGACCAAGATACGCAGTATTTT. As protein: CASSPVPDQDTQYF. Using reference TRBV9 and TRBJ2-3 for the parts outside the CDR3, the full variable domain is DSGVTQTPKHLITATGQRVTLRCSPRSGDLSVYWYQQSLDQGLQFLIQYYNGEERAKGNILERFSAQQFPDLHSELNLSSLELGDSALYFCASSPVPDQDTQYFGPGTRLTVL.